Listed here is a single TCR beta chain. What it recognizes is unknown. This sample was taken from a study of CD8+ T cells in alopecia areata. The overall study: Tofacitinib ran 6 to 18 months, followed by 6 months off drug.

Germline V lookup: CDR1 SQVTM, CDR2 ANQGSEA. This CDR3 spans 12 amino acids. Whole-study results and caveats: Normal skin's resident alphabeta T cells are also sequenced in scalp samples.

RNA was isolated and reverse transcribed to cDNA, the sequencing template. TCRdb's table, derived via immunoSEQ multiplex PCR, lists solely in-frame clones and lacks some. Of 130,000 to 150,000 clones detected, approximately 80% appear once; the ten largest clones hold 20% to 25%. Treatment: oral pan-JAK inhibitor, 5-10 mg twice daily. The sequencing here drew on CD8+ T cells sorted from blood, taken at week 4, from a patient treated with tofacitinib. The chain carries TRBV29-1 and TRBJ2-2, with D perhaps matching TRBD2 (6 bases). The clonotype was recovered from a human donor with alopecia areata. CDR3 loop: CTSVSNTGELFF. In DNA, the CDR3 is TGCACTAGCGTGAGTAACACCGGGGAGCTGTTTTTT.